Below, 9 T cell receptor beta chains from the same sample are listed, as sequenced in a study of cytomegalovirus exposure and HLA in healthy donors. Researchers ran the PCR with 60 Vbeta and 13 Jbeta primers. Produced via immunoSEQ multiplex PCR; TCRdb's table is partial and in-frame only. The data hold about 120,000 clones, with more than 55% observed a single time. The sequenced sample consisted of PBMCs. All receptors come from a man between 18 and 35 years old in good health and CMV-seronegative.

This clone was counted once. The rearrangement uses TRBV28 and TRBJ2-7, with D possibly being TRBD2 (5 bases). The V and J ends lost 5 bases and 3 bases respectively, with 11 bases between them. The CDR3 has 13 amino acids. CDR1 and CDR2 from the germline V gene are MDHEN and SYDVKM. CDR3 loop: CASSTTGVYEQYF. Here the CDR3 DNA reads TGTGCCAGCAGTACAACCGGGGTCTACGAGCAGTACTTC.

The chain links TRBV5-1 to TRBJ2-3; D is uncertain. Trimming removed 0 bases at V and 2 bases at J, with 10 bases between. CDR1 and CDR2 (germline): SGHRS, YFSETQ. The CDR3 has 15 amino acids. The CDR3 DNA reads TGCGCCAGCAGCTTGGCCGGCAGACACACAGATACGCAGTATTTT. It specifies CASSLAGRHTDTQYF.

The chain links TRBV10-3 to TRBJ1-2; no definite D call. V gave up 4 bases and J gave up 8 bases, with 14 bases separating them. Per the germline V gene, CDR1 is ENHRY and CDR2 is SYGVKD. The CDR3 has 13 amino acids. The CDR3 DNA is TGTGCCATCAGTGGACCGGGAATTAGGGGCTACACCTTC. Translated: CAISGPGIRGYTF.

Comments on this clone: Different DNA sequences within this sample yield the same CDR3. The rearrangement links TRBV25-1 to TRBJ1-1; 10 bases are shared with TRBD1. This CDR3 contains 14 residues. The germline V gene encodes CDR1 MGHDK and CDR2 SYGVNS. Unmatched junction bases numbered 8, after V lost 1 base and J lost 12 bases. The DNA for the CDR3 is TGTGCCAGCAGTGAATTCGACGGACAGGGGGGAACTTTCTTT. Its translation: CASSEFDGQGGTFF.

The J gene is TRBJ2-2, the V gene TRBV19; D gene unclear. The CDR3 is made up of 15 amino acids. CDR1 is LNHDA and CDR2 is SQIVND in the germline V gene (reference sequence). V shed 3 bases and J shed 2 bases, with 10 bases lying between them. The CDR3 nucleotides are TGTGCCAGTAGTATTCGTAGAGTAAACACCGGGGAGCTGTTTTTT. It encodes CASSIRRVNTGELFF.

The CDR3 DNA reads as TGTGCCAGTAGTTCCCCGGCGGGAGGGGACTACGAGCAGTACTTC. It is translated as CASSSPAGGDYEQYF. The chain combines TRBV19 with TRBJ2-7; TRBD2 agrees at 9 bases. The junction had 8 bases not matched to a gene; V was cut back by 5 bases and J by 3 bases. The CDR3 is 15 amino acids. Germline values: CDR1 LNHDA, CDR2 SQIVND (reference sequence).

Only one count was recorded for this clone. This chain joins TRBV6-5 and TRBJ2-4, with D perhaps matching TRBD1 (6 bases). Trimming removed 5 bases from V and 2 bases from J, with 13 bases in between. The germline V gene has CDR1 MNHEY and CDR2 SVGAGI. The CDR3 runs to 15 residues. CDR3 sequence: CASSQRTATKNIQYF. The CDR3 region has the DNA TGTGCCAGCAGTCAGCGGACAGCGACCAAAAACATTCAGTACTTC.

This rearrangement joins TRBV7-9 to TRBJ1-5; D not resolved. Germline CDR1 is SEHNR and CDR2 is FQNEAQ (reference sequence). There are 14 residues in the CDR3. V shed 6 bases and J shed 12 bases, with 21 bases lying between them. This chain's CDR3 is CASSSGGQDFGQHF. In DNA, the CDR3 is TGTGCCAGCAGTTCCGGAGGGCAAGATTTTGGCCAGCATTTT.

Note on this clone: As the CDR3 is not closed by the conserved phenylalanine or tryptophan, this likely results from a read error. CDR3 DNA: TGTGCCAGCAGTTACATCCAGGGGTTCTACGAGCAGTACCTC. Translation gives CASSYIQGFYEQYL. The J gene is TRBJ2-7, the V gene TRBV6-6, with a possible D match to TRBD1 (6 bases). The germline V gene encodes CDR1 MNHNY and CDR2 SVGAGI (reference sequence). Trimming took off 2 bases at V and 3 bases at J, with 11 bases between the two ends. The CDR3 covers 14 residues.